This T cell receptor (beta chain) was retrieved from a study of neurological immune-mediated disorders. Specified time point: longitudinal time-point 3. This clonotype was seen repeatedly, ten times or more. The cDNA was generated through 5'RACE incorporating 10-nucleotide random UMIs. Sequencing runs each yielded over 160 million TCR-beta sequences from 15-18 subjects. TCRdb used MiXCR to reprocess the 5' RACE reads, holding one entry per CDR3 protein. The sample lists about 53,000 distinct CDR3 sequences; 6.5% to 8.5% were seen once. The V gene's germline CDR1 is DFQATT and CDR2 SNEGSKA (reference sequence). The length of the CDR3 is 18 residues. After removal of 1 base from V and 0 bases from J, the junction contained 12 bases not matched to a gene.

The clonotype comes from a woman in her 40s in good health. This chain joins TRBV20-1 and TRBJ2-4; 7 bases map to TRBD2. The specimen sequenced was PBMCs. The CDR3 is CSARAPGAGRGAKNIQYF. The CDR3 DNA follows: TGCAGTGCTAGAGCCCCCGGAGCAGGGAGGGGAGCCAAAAACATTCAGTACTTC.